This T cell receptor beta chain was documented in a study of T-cell memory formation after mild COVID-19. The study, taken as a whole, reports: A subset of responding clones appeared in pre-infection memory, suggesting cross-reactive memory joined. Most CD4+ clones that shrank were in CM and EM, while CD8+ ones turned up in EMRA. Clones shrinking between day 15 and 85 showed a balanced CD4/CD8 split, and those that grew later tilted toward CD4+.

Comment on this clonotype: What it recognizes is unknown.

Amplification by 5'RACE using constant-segment primers produced TCR alpha and TCR beta cDNA libraries that carried sample barcodes and UMIs. TCRdb processed the 5' RACE reads anew with MiXCR; each CDR3 protein has one entry. The sample yields some 450,000 distinct CDR3 sequences, 15% to 20% seen once. CDR3 length: 15 amino acids. V gave up 4 bases and J gave up 4 bases, with 17 bases separating them. Per the germline V gene, CDR1 is SGHRS and CDR2 is YFSETQ. The V and J genes are TRBV5-1 and TRBJ1-1; a weak D match, TRBD1 (5 bases). Sequencing was performed on PBMCs or a T cell subset sorted from them (not recorded which). The source is a man younger than 35 who had mild COVID-19 (a few samples of this study predate the infection). Cell type and time point are not known. The chain's CDR3 is CASSPTGGIVTEAFF. CDR3 nucleotide sequence: TGCGCCAGCAGCCCTACGGGGGGGATTGTCACTGAAGCTTTCTTT.